This TCR beta chain was retrieved from a study of OX40 agonist ivuxolimab in advanced cancers. Method: immunoSEQ multiplex PCR; TCRdb's copy keeps in-frame clones and lacks some. The profile shows approximately 90,000 clones, 91% of them singletons. Germline lookup yields CDR1 MNHEY and CDR2 SVGAGI. Trimming took 6 bases from V and 0 from J, leaving 8 bases between them. The CDR3 is 13 amino acids. The sequencing here drew on CD4+ or CD8+ T cells sorted from blood, taken in a trial of the OX40 agonist ivuxolimab. The chain employs TRBV6-5 and TRBJ1-1; D remains ambiguous. The clonotype comes from an adult with an advanced solid tumor such as melanoma, head and neck, liver or kidney cancer. The CDR3 nucleotides are TGTGCCAGCAGCAAGTTCATGAACACTGAAGCTTTCTTT. Protein sequence: CASSKFMNTEAFF.